Given below is one T cell receptor beta chain in context. Its target is unknown. The same CDR3 is also encoded by other DNA sequences in this sample. V was pared by 1 base and J by 3 bases, with 7 bases between. CDR1 and CDR2 from the germline V gene are SGHVS and FNYEAQ. CDR3 size: 13 residues. This sample is part of a study of PD-1 blockade in classical Hodgkin lymphoma. Time point here: cycle 4 day 1 (C4D1), after five to seven weeks of nivolumab. Following autologous stem cell transplantation, relapse occurred in every patient, and exposure to brentuximab vedotin varied. From thawed PBMCs, CD8+ T cells were isolated by magnetic negative selection. Findings of the study overall: Newly diagnosed patients and complete responders had comparable diversity at baseline. What caused the repertoire differences, perhaps disease activity or prior therapy, remains undefined.

Repertoires were generated with immunoSEQ multiplex PCR, while TCRdb's copy carries only in-frame clones and drops some. The sample contains thousands of clones, roughly 70% of which appear only once. The sample in question was CD8+ T cells from blood, obtained before the fourth cycle of nivolumab. This sequence joins TRBV7-6 and TRBJ2-7; D unresolved. The TCR was taken from a human donor with classical Hodgkin lymphoma. The chain's CDR3 is CASSLGPNYEQYF. DNA for the CDR3: TGTGCCAGCAGCTTAGGGCCGAACTACGAGCAGTACTTC.